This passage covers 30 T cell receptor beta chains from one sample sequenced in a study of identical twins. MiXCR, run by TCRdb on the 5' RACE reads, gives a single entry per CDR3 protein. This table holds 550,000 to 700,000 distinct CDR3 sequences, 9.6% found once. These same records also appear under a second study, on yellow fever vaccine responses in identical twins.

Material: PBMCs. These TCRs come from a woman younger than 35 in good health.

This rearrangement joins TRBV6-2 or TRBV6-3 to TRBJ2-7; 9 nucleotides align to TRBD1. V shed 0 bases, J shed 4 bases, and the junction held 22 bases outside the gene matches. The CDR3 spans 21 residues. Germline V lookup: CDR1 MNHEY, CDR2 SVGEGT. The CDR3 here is CASSYSSPTGGQLTLRYEQYF. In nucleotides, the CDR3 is TGTGCCAGCAGTTACTCCTCCCCGACAGGGGGACAACTGACGCTGAGATACGAGCAGTACTTC.

CDR3 coding DNA: TGTGCCAGCAGCCAACCTACAGGGAACAGTCTCGGAAACACCATATATTTT. Amino acid sequence: CASSQPTGNSLGNTIYF. The chain recombines TRBV4-2 with TRBJ1-3; tentatively, D is TRBD1 (6 bases). V lost 2 bases and J lost 4, with 18 bases in between. The germline V gene has CDR1 LGHNA and CDR2 YNFKEQ. The CDR3 is 17 residues long.

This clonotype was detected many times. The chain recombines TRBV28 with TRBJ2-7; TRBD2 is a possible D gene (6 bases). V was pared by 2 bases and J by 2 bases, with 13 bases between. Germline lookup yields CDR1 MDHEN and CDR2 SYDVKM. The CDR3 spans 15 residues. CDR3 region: CASSLGSSATYEQYF. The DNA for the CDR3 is TGTGCCAGCAGTTTAGGATCTAGCGCTACCTACGAGCAGTACTTC.

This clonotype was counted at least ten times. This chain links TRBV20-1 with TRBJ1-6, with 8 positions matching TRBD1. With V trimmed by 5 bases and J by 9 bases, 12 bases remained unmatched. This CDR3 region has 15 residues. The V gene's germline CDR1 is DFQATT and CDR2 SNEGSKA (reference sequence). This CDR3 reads CSAQEPDRGGSPLHF. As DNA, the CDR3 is TGCAGTGCTCAAGAACCTGACAGGGGTGGTTCACCCCTCCACTTT.

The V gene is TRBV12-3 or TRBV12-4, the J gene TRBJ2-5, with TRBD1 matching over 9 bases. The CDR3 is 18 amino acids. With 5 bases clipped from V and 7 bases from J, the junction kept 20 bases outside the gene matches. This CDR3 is CASSAPHPGQGHEGTQYF. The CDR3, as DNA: TGTGCCAGCAGTGCTCCACACCCGGGACAGGGCCATGAGGGGACCCAGTACTTC.

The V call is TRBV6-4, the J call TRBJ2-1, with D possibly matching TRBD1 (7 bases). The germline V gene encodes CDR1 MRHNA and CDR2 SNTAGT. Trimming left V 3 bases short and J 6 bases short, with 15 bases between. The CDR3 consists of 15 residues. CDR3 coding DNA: TGTGCCAGCAGTGAGCAGGGGGGTGCTGTCAATGAGCAGTTCTTC. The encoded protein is CASSEQGGAVNEQFF.

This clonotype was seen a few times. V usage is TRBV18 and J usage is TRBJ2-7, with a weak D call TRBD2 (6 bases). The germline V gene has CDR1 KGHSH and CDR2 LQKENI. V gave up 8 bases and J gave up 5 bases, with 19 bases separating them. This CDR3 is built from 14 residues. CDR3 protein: CASTMGPGVNEQYF. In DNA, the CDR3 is TGTGCCAGCACAATGGGACCGGGAGTCAACGAGCAGTACTTC.

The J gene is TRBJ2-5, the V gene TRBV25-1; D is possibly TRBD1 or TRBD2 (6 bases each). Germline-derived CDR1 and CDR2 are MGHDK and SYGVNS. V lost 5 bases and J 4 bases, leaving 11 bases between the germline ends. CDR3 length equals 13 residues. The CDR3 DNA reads TGTGCCAGCAGTAAGGGGGGTTTAGAGACCCAGTACTTC. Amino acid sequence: CASSKGGLETQYF.

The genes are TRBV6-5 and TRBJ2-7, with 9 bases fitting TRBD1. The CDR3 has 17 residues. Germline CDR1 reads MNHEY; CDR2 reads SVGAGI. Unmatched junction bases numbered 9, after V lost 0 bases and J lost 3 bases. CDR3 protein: CASSYSAGTGWGYEQYF. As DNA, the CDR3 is TGTGCCAGCAGTTACTCTGCCGGGACAGGGTGGGGCTACGAGCAGTACTTC.

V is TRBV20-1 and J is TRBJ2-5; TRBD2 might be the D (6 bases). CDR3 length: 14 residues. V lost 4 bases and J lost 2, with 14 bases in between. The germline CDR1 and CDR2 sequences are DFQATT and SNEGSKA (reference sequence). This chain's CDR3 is CSAKDIAAQETQYF. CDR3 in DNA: TGCAGTGCTAAGGACATAGCGGCTCAAGAGACCCAGTACTTC.

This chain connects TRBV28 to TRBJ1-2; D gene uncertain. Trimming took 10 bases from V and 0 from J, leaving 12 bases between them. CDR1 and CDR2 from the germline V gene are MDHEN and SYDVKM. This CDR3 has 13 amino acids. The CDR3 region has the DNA TGTGCCATCCATAACCGAGCTAACTATGGCTACACCTTC. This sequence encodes CAIHNRANYGYTF.

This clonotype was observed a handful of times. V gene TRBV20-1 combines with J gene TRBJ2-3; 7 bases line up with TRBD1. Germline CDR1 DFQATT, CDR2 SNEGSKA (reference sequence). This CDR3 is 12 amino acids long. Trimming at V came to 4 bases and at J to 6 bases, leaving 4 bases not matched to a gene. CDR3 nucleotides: TGCAGTGCTACTCCACAGGGGGATACGCAGTATTTT. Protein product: CSATPQGDTQYF.

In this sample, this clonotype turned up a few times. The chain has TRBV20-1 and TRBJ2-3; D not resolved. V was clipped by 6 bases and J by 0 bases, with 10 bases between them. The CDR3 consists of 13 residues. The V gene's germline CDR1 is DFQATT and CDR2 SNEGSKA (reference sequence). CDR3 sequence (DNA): TGCAGTGCGCGACGCATAAGCACAGATACGCAGTATTTT. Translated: CSARRISTDTQYF.

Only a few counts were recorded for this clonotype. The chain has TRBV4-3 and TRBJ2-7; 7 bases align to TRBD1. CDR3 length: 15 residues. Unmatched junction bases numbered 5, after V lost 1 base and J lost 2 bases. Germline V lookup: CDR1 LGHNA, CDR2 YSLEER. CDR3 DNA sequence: TGCGCCAGCAGCCAAGGAACAGGGGCAGCCTACGAGCAGTACTTC. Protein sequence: CASSQGTGAAYEQYF.

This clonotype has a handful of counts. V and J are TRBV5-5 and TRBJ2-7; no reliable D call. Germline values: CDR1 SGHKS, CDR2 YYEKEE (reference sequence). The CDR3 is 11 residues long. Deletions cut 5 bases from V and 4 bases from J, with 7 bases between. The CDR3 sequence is CASRSGYEQYF. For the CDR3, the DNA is TGTGCCAGCAGATCCGGTTACGAGCAGTACTTC. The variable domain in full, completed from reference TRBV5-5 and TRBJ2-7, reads DAGVTQSPTHLIKTRGQQVTLRCSPISGHKSVSWYQQVLGQGPQFIFQYYEKEERGRGNFPDRFSARQFPNYSSELNVNALLLGDSALYLCASRSGYEQYFGPGTRLTVT.

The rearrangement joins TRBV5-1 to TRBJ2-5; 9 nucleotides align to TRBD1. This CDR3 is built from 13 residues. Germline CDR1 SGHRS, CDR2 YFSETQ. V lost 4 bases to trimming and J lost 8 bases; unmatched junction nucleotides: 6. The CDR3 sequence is CASSISTGGTQYF. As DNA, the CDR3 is TGCGCCAGCAGCATATCAACAGGGGGCACCCAGTACTTC.

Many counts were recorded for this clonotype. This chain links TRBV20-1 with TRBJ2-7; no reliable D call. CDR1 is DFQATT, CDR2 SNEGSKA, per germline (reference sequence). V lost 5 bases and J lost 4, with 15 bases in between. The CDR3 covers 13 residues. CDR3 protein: CSARADREYEQYF. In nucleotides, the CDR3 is TGCAGTGCTCGGGCCGACCGTGAATACGAGCAGTACTTC.

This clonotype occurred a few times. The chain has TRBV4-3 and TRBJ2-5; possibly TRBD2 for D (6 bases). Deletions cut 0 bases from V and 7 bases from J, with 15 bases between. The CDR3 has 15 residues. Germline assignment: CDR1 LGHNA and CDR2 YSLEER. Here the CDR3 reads CASSQDRASEVTQYF. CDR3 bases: TGCGCCAGCAGCCAAGATAGGGCTAGCGAGGTGACCCAGTACTTC.

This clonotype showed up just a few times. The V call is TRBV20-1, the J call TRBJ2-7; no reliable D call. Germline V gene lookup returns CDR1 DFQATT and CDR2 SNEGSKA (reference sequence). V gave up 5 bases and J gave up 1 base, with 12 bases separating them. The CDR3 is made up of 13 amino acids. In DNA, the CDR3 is TGCAGTGCTTATGCTTACGGATCCTACGAGCAGTACTTC. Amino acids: CSAYAYGSYEQYF.

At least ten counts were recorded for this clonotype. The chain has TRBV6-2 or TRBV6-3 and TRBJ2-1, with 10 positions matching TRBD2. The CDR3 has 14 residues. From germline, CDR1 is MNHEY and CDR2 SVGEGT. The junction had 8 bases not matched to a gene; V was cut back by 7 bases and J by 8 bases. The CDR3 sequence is CASTQGLADHEQFF. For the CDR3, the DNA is TGTGCCAGCACCCAAGGACTAGCGGATCATGAGCAGTTCTTC.

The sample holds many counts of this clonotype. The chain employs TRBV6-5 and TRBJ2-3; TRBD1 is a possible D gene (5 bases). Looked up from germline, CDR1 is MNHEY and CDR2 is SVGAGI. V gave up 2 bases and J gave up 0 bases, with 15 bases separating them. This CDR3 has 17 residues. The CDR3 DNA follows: TGTGCCAGCAGTTACGGCCCTGGGGCAATAAGCACAGATACGCAGTATTTT. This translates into CASSYGPGAISTDTQYF.

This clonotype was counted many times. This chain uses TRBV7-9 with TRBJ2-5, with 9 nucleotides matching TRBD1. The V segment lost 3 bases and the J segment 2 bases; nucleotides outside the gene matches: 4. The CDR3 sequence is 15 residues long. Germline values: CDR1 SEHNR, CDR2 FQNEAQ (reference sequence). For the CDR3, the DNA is TGTGCCAGCAGCTTCGGCGACAGGGGGCAAGAGACCCAGTACTTC. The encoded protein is CASSFGDRGQETQYF.

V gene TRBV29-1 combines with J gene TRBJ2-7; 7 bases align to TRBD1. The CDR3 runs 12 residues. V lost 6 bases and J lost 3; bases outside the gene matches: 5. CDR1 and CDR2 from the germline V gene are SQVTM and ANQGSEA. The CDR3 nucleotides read TGCAGCGTCGCCGGGACAGACTACGAGCAGTACTTC. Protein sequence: CSVAGTDYEQYF.

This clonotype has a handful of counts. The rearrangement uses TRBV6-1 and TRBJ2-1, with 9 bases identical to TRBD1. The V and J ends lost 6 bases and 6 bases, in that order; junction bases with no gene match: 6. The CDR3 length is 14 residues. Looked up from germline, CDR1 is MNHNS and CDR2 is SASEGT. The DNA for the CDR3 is TGTGCCAGCAGGGACGGGGACAGGGTCAATGAGCAGTTCTTC. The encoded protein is CASRDGDRVNEQFF.

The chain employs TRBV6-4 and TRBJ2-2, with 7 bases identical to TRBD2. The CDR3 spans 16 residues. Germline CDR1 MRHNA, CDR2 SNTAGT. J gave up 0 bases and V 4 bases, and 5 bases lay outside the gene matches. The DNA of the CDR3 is TGTGCCAGCAGTGCGGCTAGCGGAGCGAACACCGGGGAGCTGTTTTTT. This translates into CASSAASGANTGELFF.

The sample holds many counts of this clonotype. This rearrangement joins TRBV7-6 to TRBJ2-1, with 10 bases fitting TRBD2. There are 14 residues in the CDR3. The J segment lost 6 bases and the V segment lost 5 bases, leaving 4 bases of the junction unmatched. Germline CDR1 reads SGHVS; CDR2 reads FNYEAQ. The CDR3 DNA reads TGTGCCAGCAGCACGGGACTAGCGCGCAATGAGCAGTTCTTC. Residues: CASSTGLARNEQFF.

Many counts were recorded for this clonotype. This CDR3 reads CASSQGRMYEQYF. The DNA for the CDR3 is TGTGCCAGCAGCCAGGGGAGGATGTACGAGCAGTACTTC. The V call is TRBV16, the J call TRBJ2-7; D may be TRBD2 (6 bases). The V end was cut by 3 bases, the J end by 4 bases, with 10 bases between. The CDR3 loop spans 13 amino acids. The germline V gene has CDR1 KGHSY and CDR2 FQNENV.

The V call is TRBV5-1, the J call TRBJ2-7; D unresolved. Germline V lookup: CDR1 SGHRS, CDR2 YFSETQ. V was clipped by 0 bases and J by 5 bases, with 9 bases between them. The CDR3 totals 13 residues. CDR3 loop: CASSLGPLDEQYF. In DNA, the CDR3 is TGCGCCAGCAGCTTGGGGCCATTAGACGAGCAGTACTTC.

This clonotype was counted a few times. Here the CDR3 DNA reads TGTGCCAGCAGGAAAATGACCGGACAGGGGCCACACAATGAGCAGTTCTTC. Protein product: CASRKMTGQGPHNEQFF. J is TRBJ2-1 and V is TRBV7-9; 9 bases agree with TRBD1. CDR1 is SEHNR and CDR2 is FQNEAQ in the germline V gene (reference sequence). CDR3 length equals 17 residues. The V gene end was trimmed by 6 bases and the J gene end by 5 bases; junction bases not matched to a gene: 14.

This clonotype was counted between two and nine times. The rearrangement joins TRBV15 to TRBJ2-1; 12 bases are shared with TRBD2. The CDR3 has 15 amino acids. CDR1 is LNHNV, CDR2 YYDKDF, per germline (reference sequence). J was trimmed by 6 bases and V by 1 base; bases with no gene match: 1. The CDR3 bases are TGTGCCACCAGCAGAGGGACTAGCGGGGTCAATGAGCAGTTCTTC. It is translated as CATSRGTSGVNEQFF.